The rows below give T cell receptor beta chains drawn from one sample of a study of blood T cell repertoires in COVID-19. The table came from immunoSEQ multiplex PCR; TCRdb's copy has only in-frame clones and leaves some out. Here the sample spans about 180,000 clones, around 87% being singletons. Sequencing was carried out using peripheral blood. These receptors were collected from a middle-aged man with active or convalescent COVID-19. Each CDR3 is given with its conserved first and last residue. The D gene is left open where the match is weak. Only part of the rows carry a size: once, few, many, or a class if the clone is expanded.

D: -; J: TRBJ2-3; size: -; length: 13; V: TRBV5-4; CDR3: CASSFQLGDTQYF; DNA: TGTGCCAGCAGCTTCCAACTAGGAGATACGCAGTATTTT
D: -; J: TRBJ1-3; size: -; length: 15; V: TRBV4-1; CDR3: CASSYPGTTGNTIYF; DNA: TGCGCCAGCAGCTATCCCGGGACTACTGGAAACACCATATATTTT
D: TRBD2; J: TRBJ2-5; size: -; length: 17; V: TRBV28; CDR3: CASSLALFGEGEETQYF; DNA: TGTGCCAGCAGTTTGGCCTTGTTTGGGGAGGGCGAAGAGACCCAGTACTTC
D: TRBD1; J: TRBJ1-5; size: -; length: 14; V: TRBV3-1/TRBV3-2; CDR3: CASSQGRGNQPQHF; DNA: TGTGCCAGCAGCCAAGGCAGGGGGAACCAGCCCCAGCATTTT
D: -; J: TRBJ1-1; size: -; length: 13; V: TRBV19; CDR3: CASTQQMNTEAFF; DNA: TGTGCCAGTACGCAACAGATGAACACTGAAGCTTTCTTT
D: TRBD2; J: TRBJ2-2; size: -; length: 19; V: TRBV5-1; CDR3: CASSYRLAGGRFNTGELFF; DNA: TGCGCCAGCAGCTACCGACTAGCGGGGGGAAGGTTCAACACCGGGGAGCTGTTTTTT
D: -; J: TRBJ1-1; size: -; length: 13; V: TRBV2; CDR3: CASSELVSTEAFF; DNA: TGTGCCAGCAGCGAGTTAGTTTCCACTGAAGCTTTCTTT
D: -; J: TRBJ2-3; size: -; length: 12; V: TRBV11-2; CDR3: CASSGARDTQYF; DNA: TGTGCCAGCAGCGGAGCGAGGGATACGCAGTATTTT
D: TRBD1; J: TRBJ1-1; size: -; length: 15; V: TRBV10-3; CDR3: CAIRDATGEWTEAFF; DNA: TGTGCCATCAGAGATGCGACAGGGGAGTGGACTGAAGCTTTCTTT
D: -; J: TRBJ2-7; size: -; length: 16; V: TRBV9; CDR3: CASSVAMGAGSYEQYF; DNA: TGTGCCAGCAGCGTAGCTATGGGGGCAGGATCCTACGAGCAGTACTTC
D: -; J: TRBJ2-6; size: -; length: 14; V: TRBV15; CDR3: CATRRGSGANVLTF; DNA: TGTGCCACCCGGAGGGGCTCTGGGGCCAACGTCCTGACTTTC
D: TRBD2; J: TRBJ2-1; size: -; length: 14; V: TRBV9; CDR3: CASSPGGGINEQFF; DNA: TGTGCCAGCAGCCCCGGGGGGGGGATAAATGAGCAGTTCTTC
D: TRBD1; J: TRBJ1-6; size: -; length: 14; V: TRBV7-3; CDR3: CASTPTGGNSPLHF; DNA: TGTGCCAGCACCCCGACAGGGGGGAATTCACCCCTCCACTTT
D: TRBD1; J: TRBJ1-5; size: -; length: 16; V: TRBV4-1; CDR3: CARSRPDRGDNQPQHF; DNA: TGCGCCCGCAGCCGACCGGACAGGGGAGACAATCAGCCCCAGCATTTT
D: -; J: TRBJ1-1; size: -; length: 13; V: TRBV7-7; CDR3: CASSPSVNTEAFF; DNA: TGTGCTAGCAGCCCCTCAGTGAACACTGAAGCTTTCTTT
D: -; J: TRBJ1-6; size: -; length: 13; V: TRBV19; CDR3: CASSPQGYSPLHF; DNA: TGTGCCAGTAGTCCGCAGGGGTATTCACCCCTCCACTTT
D: -; J: TRBJ1-5; size: once; length: 13; V: TRBV10-3; CDR3: CAISEWRDQPQHF; DNA: TGTGCCATCAGTGAGTGGAGGGATCAGCCCCAGCATTTT
D: -; J: TRBJ2-3; size: -; length: 13; V: TRBV3-1/TRBV3-2; CDR3: CASETRSTDTQYF; DNA: TGTGCCAGCGAAACTAGGAGCACAGATACGCAGTATTTT
D: -; J: TRBJ1-1; size: few; length: 13; V: TRBV2; CDR3: CASSALENTEAFF; DNA: TGTGCCAGCAGTGCCCTAGAGAACACTGAAGCTTTCTTT
D: -; J: TRBJ1-1; size: -; length: 14; V: TRBV18; CDR3: CASSLRGGGTVAFF; DNA: TGTGCCAGCTCCCTCCGGGGGGGAGGAACAGTAGCTTTCTTT
D: -; J: TRBJ1-3; size: -; length: 15; V: TRBV7-8; CDR3: CASSLVRASGNTIYF; DNA: TGTGCCAGCAGCTTAGTCAGGGCCTCTGGAAACACCATATATTTT
D: TRBD2; J: TRBJ2-1; size: -; length: 15; V: TRBV7-2; CDR3: CASSLAPLQAGGLVF; DNA: TGTGCCAGCAGCTTAGCTCCCCTCCAAGCGGGGGGTTTGGTCTTC
D: TRBD1; J: TRBJ1-1; size: once; length: 17; V: TRBV18; CDR3: CASSHPPVGQGNTEAFF; DNA: TGTGCCAGCTCACACCCTCCCGTAGGACAGGGAAACACTGAAGCTTTCTTT
D: TRBD2; J: TRBJ2-5; size: -; length: 19; V: TRBV4-2; CDR3: CASSQAWSSGGAAQETQYF; DNA: TGTGCCAGCAGCCAAGCTTGGTCTAGCGGGGGGGCCGCCCAAGAGACCCAGTACTTC
D: -; J: TRBJ1-1; size: -; length: 15; V: TRBV4-1; CDR3: CASSQYLTGITEAFF; DNA: TGCGCCAGCAGCCAATATCTCACAGGGATCACTGAAGCTTTCTTT
D: TRBD1; J: TRBJ1-2; size: -; length: 13; V: TRBV27; CDR3: CASSNGQDLGYTF; DNA: TGTGCCAGCAGTAATGGACAGGATTTAGGCTACACCTTC